A selection of T cell receptor beta chains follows, all from one sample in a study of T cells in Graves' hyperthyroidism and ophthalmopathy. Using its own MiXCR run on the multiplex PCR reads, TCRdb lists one record per CDR3 protein. The table shows around 450,000 distinct CDR3 sequences, with less than 20% occurring only once. The specimen was blood. The origin of the receptors is a woman aged 18-29 years with Graves' hyperthyroidism. Each CDR3 is given with its conserved first and last residue. The D gene is left open where the match is weak. Rows give clone size only sometimes, using once, few, many, or a class for an expanded clone.

j_call d_call clone_size v_call cdr3_aa cdr3_nt
TRBJ2-1 TRBD1 few TRBV6-1 CASSAGQVGVNEQFF TGTGCCAGCAGTGCCGGACAGGTAGGAGTTAATGAGCAGTTCTTC
TRBJ1-2 NA many TRBV29-1 CSPGEATSGYTF TGCAGCCCGGGGGAGGCGACTAGTGGCTACACCTTC
TRBJ2-7 TRBD1 few TRBV6-5 CASSYGTGINYEQYF TGTGCCAGCAGTTACGGGACAGGGATAAACTACGAGCAGTACTTC
TRBJ1-5 TRBD1 many TRBV18 CASSLGQGAQPQHF TGTGCCAGCAGCCTGGGACAGGGGGCTCAGCCCCAGCATTTT
TRBJ1-2 TRBD1 many TRBV5-1 CASSLQGQGDGYTF TGCGCCAGCAGCTTGCAGGGACAGGGAGATGGCTACACCTTC
TRBJ2-7 NA many TRBV18 CASSSPAGISYEQYF TGTGCCAGCTCGTCACCGGCGGGGATTTCCTACGAGCAGTACTTC
TRBJ2-2 NA few TRBV12-3/TRBV12-4 CASSPDRAHTGELFF TGTGCCAGCAGCCCCGATAGGGCCCACACCGGGGAGCTGTTTTTT
TRBJ1-5 NA NA TRBV27 CASSPRGRSNQPQHF TGTGCCAGCAGTCCCCGTGGACGGTCAAATCAGCCCCAGCATTTT
TRBJ1-6 TRBD1 NA TRBV9 CASSREGQGNSPLHF TGTGCCAGCAGCCGCGAAGGACAGGGTAATTCACCCCTCCACTTT
TRBJ1-5 NA few TRBV29-1 CSVADGGNQPQHF TGCAGCGTTGCGGACGGGGGCAATCAGCCCCAGCATTTT
TRBJ1-1 NA few TRBV12-3/TRBV12-4 CASSLRRQAGGAFF TGTGCCAGCAGTTTAAGGAGACAGGCGGGGGGCGCTTTCTTT
TRBJ2-5 NA many TRBV10-1 CASSETGSLLGETQYF TGCGCCAGCAGTGAGACGGGATCCCTATTGGGAGAGACCCAGTACTTC
TRBJ1-2 NA many TRBV28 CASSYGGNNYGYTF TGTGCCAGCAGTTATGGGGGGAATAACTATGGCTACACCTTC
TRBJ2-1 TRBD2 many TRBV5-1 CASSLAGGAYNEQFF TGCGCCAGCAGCTTGGCGGGAGGAGCCTACAATGAGCAGTTCTTC
TRBJ2-7 TRBD2 few TRBV29-1 CSVSQATGGEQYF TGCAGCGTTTCACAGGCAACGGGGGGTGAGCAGTACTTC
TRBJ2-1 TRBD1 many TRBV18 CASSPRTGAYNEQFF TGTGCCAGCTCTCCCCGGACAGGGGCCTACAATGAGCAGTTCTTC
TRBJ2-2 TRBD2 NA TRBV12-5 CASGLVLGGYGELFF TGTGCTAGTGGTTTGGTACTGGGAGGGTACGGGGAGCTGTTTTTT
TRBJ2-4 TRBD2 many TRBV7-9 CASSSLAGVKNIQYF TGTGCCAGCAGCTCATTAGCGGGAGTCAAAAACATTCAGTACTTC
TRBJ1-5 NA many TRBV7-9 CASSLANGGSSNQPQHF TGTGCCAGCAGCTTAGCCAATGGGGGAAGTAGCAATCAGCCCCAGCATTTT
TRBJ2-5 TRBD2 many TRBV24-1 CATSDLQVGGGGTQYF TGTGCCACCAGTGATTTGCAAGTGGGCGGCGGGGGGACCCAGTACTTC
TRBJ2-1 TRBD2 few TRBV6-5 CASSYLAGAYNEQFF TGTGCCAGCAGTTACCTGGCGGGAGCCTACAATGAGCAGTTCTTC
TRBJ2-5 NA NA TRBV27 CASSPDGTQETQYF TGTGCCAGCAGTCCGGACGGAACCCAAGAGACCCAGTACTTC
TRBJ2-7 NA NA TRBV27 CASRVGSLASYEQYF TGTGCCAGCAGAGTGGGGTCCCTAGCGTCCTACGAGCAGTACTTC
TRBJ1-4 NA NA TRBV7-2 CASSFGITTNEKLFF TGTGCCAGCAGCTTCGGGATTACAACTAATGAAAAACTGTTTTTT
TRBJ2-1 NA many TRBV7-2 CASSRRWSGALSSYNEQFF TGTGCCAGCAGCCGCCGCTGGTCAGGCGCCCTTAGCTCCTACAATGAGCAGTTCTTC
TRBJ2-5 TRBD2 NA TRBV5-1 CASSPAGGRFFMETQYF TGCGCCAGCAGCCCGGCGGGGGGGCGCTTCTTCATGGAGACCCAGTACTTC
TRBJ2-2 NA NA TRBV7-8 CASSLGDFYTGELFF TGTGCCAGCAGCTTAGGGGACTTCTACACCGGGGAGCTGTTTTTT
TRBJ2-7 NA few TRBV29-1 CSVVGGSYEQYF TGCAGCGTTGTAGGGGGCTCCTACGAGCAGTACTTC
TRBJ1-1 TRBD1 many TRBV18 CASSPGQGWGNTEAFF TGTGCCAGCTCACCAGGACAGGGGTGGGGGAACACTGAAGCTTTCTTT
TRBJ2-5 NA many TRBV7-6 CASSLGGGSGETQYF TGTGCCAGCAGCCTGGGGGGCGGGAGCGGAGAGACCCAGTACTTC
TRBJ2-2 NA NA TRBV7-6 CASTPRGLPDTGELFF TGTGCCAGCACCCCTCGGGGCCTACCCGACACCGGGGAGCTGTTTTTT
TRBJ2-2 TRBD2 many TRBV27 CASSFIAGPTNTGELFF TGTGCCAGCAGTTTTATAGCGGGCCCGACGAACACCGGGGAGCTGTTTTTT
TRBJ1-2 TRBD1 many TRBV12-3/TRBV12-4 CASRKDREGYTF TGTGCCAGCAGGAAGGACAGGGAGGGCTACACCTTC
TRBJ2-7 NA few TRBV7-9 CASSFTTLEQYF TGTGCCAGCAGCTTTACTACTCTTGAGCAGTACTTC
TRBJ1-5 NA few TRBV12-3/TRBV12-4 CASGAGEYQPQHF TGTGCCAGCGGAGCAGGCGAGTATCAGCCCCAGCATTTT
TRBJ2-2 NA few TRBV5-1 CASSWGSFTGELFF TGCGCCAGCAGCTGGGGCAGCTTCACCGGGGAGCTGTTTTTT
TRBJ2-1 TRBD1 few TRBV7-9 CASSVTGENEQFF TGTGCCAGCAGCGTTACAGGGGAAAATGAGCAGTTCTTC
TRBJ2-7 TRBD1 NA TRBV24-1 CATSDLGADRDYEQYF TGTGCCACCAGTGATTTAGGGGCGGACAGGGACTACGAGCAGTACTTC
TRBJ1-4 NA few TRBV6-1 CASSETWVLPEKLFF TGTGCCAGCAGTGAAACGTGGGTGCTCCCCGAAAAACTGTTTTTT
TRBJ2-5 TRBD1 few TRBV14 CASSHGTGAVLETQYF TGTGCCAGCAGCCACGGGACAGGGGCCGTTCTGGAGACCCAGTACTTC
TRBJ2-3 TRBD2 NA TRBV29-1 CSVGAGEYF TGCAGCGTTGGGGCGGGAGAGTATTTT
TRBJ1-2 NA NA TRBV9 CASNGYTF TGTGCCAGCAACGGCTACACCTTC
TRBJ2-7 TRBD2 many TRBV11-2 CASSNRLAPGFDGEQYF TGTGCCAGCAGCAATAGACTAGCTCCGGGTTTTGACGGCGAGCAGTACTTC
TRBJ2-1 NA NA TRBV20-1 CSARGPKGRYNEQFF TGCAGTGCTAGAGGACCGAAGGGTAGATACAATGAGCAGTTCTTC
TRBJ2-7 NA few TRBV20-1 CSARVKVRYEQYF TGCAGTGCTAGAGTGAAAGTCCGCTACGAGCAGTACTTC
TRBJ2-1 TRBD2 many TRBV18 CASSPPTSGYNEQFF TGTGCCAGCTCACCACCGACTAGCGGGTACAATGAGCAGTTCTTC
TRBJ1-5 NA NA TRBV7-8 CASSPTGGLDQPQHF TGTGCCAGCAGCCCGACGGGGGGGTTGGATCAGCCCCAGCATTTT
TRBJ1-2 NA NA TRBV28 CASSLQGIGDYGYTF TGTGCCAGCAGTCTTCAGGGTATTGGGGACTATGGCTACACCTTC
TRBJ1-1 TRBD1 few TRBV6-1 CASSGITGGIEAFF TGTGCCAGCAGTGGGATTACAGGGGGAATTGAAGCTTTCTTT
TRBJ2-6 NA once TRBV20-1 CSALKSSGANVLTF TGCAGTGCCCTTAAGAGCTCTGGGGCCAACGTCCTGACTTTC